A single sample is the source of the 32 T cell receptor beta chains below, sequenced in a study of cytomegalovirus exposure and HLA in healthy donors. Primers: 60 Vbeta forward and 13 Jbeta reverse. Method: immunoSEQ multiplex PCR; TCRdb's copy keeps in-frame clones and lacks some. The profile covers some 150,000 clones, with roughly 89% appearing a single time and 0.85% taken by the ten largest. Material: PBMCs. These receptors were taken from a woman under 40 in good health and CMV-seronegative.

V gene TRBV6-4 combines with J gene TRBJ2-3; TRBD1 matches at 7 bases. Germline-derived CDR1 and CDR2 are MRHNA and SNTAGT. There are 15 residues in the CDR3. Trimming removed 6 bases from V and 2 bases from J; junction bases left unmatched: 8. CDR3 sequence: CASRRTGVITDTQYF. The CDR3 DNA follows: TGTGCCAGCAGACGCACAGGGGTGATCACAGATACGCAGTATTTT.

The chain is built from TRBV4-1 and TRBJ1-1; D remains unclear. The CDR3 has 13 residues. Germline V gene data show CDR1 as MGHRA and CDR2 as YSYEKL. Trimming cost V 2 bases and J 1 base, with 5 bases left between them. The CDR3 region is CASSQPENTEAFF. Written as DNA, the CDR3 is TGCGCCAGCAGCCAACCAGAGAACACTGAAGCTTTCTTT.

The chain couples TRBV27 to TRBJ1-1, with D possibly being TRBD1 (6 bases). Germline loops: CDR1 MNHEY, CDR2 SMNVEV (reference sequence). The germline V and J ends were trimmed by 4 bases and 4 bases, with 19 bases remaining between them. The CDR3 loop spans 16 amino acids. CDR3 sequence (DNA): TGTGCCAGCAGTTCGGGGATGGGGGCGAGGTTCACTGAAGCTTTCTTT. It encodes CASSSGMGARFTEAFF.

This clone was seen once. The rearrangement uses TRBV25-1 and TRBJ2-4, with no clear D. This CDR3 has 13 amino acids. Trimming cost V 7 bases and J 3 bases, with 10 bases left between them. Germline V CDR1 and CDR2: MGHDK, SYGVNS. The CDR3 nucleotides are TGTGCCAGCACGGCACAGAACAAAAACATTCAGTACTTC. As protein: CASTAQNKNIQYF.

The CDR3 DNA reads as TGTGCCAGCAGCTTGATGACAGGGGGCGCCCCCGGCTATGGCTACACCTTC. This translates into CASSLMTGGAPGYGYTF. The chain uses TRBV5-6 and TRBJ1-2; TRBD1 aligns across 10 bases. This CDR3 spans 17 amino acids. With 1 base clipped from V and 4 bases from J, the junction kept 10 bases outside the gene matches. The germline V gene has CDR1 SGHDT and CDR2 YYEEEE.

This clone was counted only a few times. One junction end disagrees with the germline gene, perhaps due to a read error. The rearrangement joins TRBV10-3 to TRBJ1-1; D is perhaps TRBD1 (5 bases). This CDR3 has 16 amino acids. CDR1 is ENHRY, CDR2 SYGVKD, per germline. In DNA, the CDR3 is TGTGCCATCACTGAGGGCCTTGGGGGGGGGAACACTGAAGCTTTCTTT. Translating it yields CAITEGLGGGNTEAFF.

The CDR3 protein is CASRRAGARGTEAFF. For the CDR3, the DNA is TGTGCCAGCAGACGAGCCGGGGCCAGGGGCACTGAAGCTTTCTTT. J is TRBJ1-1 and V is TRBV6-5; TRBD1 is a possible D gene (6 bases). CDR3 length: 15 amino acids. CDR1 is MNHEY, CDR2 SVGAGI, per germline. The germline V and J ends were trimmed by 6 bases and 4 bases, with 18 bases remaining between them.

V is TRBV28 and J is TRBJ1-2, with D possibly matching TRBD1 (5 bases). Trimming took 6 bases from V and 1 from J, leaving 9 bases between them. The CDR3 is 13 residues long. Looked up from germline, CDR1 is MDHEN and CDR2 is SYDVKM. The CDR3 reads CASRGLLNYGYTF. The CDR3 bases are TGTGCCAGCAGGGGACTCCTTAACTATGGCTACACCTTC.

The chain uses TRBV4-1 and TRBJ1-6; TRBD1 matches 12 bases. The junction had 1 base not matched to a gene; V was cut back by 1 base and J by 15 bases. Germline loops: CDR1 MGHRA, CDR2 YSYEKL. CDR3 length equals 13 residues. This CDR3 reads CASSQGDRGRLHF. In nucleotides, the CDR3 is TGCGCCAGCAGCCAAGGGGACAGGGGGCGCCTCCACTTT.

V gene TRBV27 combines with J gene TRBJ2-1, with a tentative D call TRBD2 (6 bases). The CDR3 has 14 amino acids. The V and J ends lost 5 bases and 9 bases respectively, with 17 bases between them. Germline values: CDR1 MNHEY, CDR2 SMNVEV (reference sequence). CDR3 protein: CASSPGTPTTEQFF. CDR3 nucleotide sequence: TGTGCCAGCAGTCCCGGGACTCCTACCACTGAGCAGTTCTTC.

The chain employs TRBV29-1 and TRBJ1-2; 7 bases are shared with TRBD1. The CDR3 consists of 15 residues. After removal of 5 bases from V and 0 bases from J, the junction contained 9 bases not matched to a gene. The V gene's germline CDR1 is SQVTM and CDR2 ANQGSEA. The CDR3 DNA sequence: TGCAGCGTTTCGACAGGGAGGAACCCTAACTATGGCTACACCTTC. It is translated as CSVSTGRNPNYGYTF. Filled out from reference TRBV29-1 and TRBJ1-2, the complete variable domain reads SAVISQKPSRDICQRGTSLTIQCQVDSQVTMMFWYRQQPGQSLTLIATANQGSEATYESGFVIDKFPISRPNLTFSTLTVSNMSPEDSSIYLCSVSTGRNPNYGYTFGSGTRLTVV.

The chain recombines TRBV9 with TRBJ1-1, with D tentatively TRBD1 (5 bases). The CDR3 spans 12 residues. Trimming shortened V by 4 bases and J by 6 bases, and 10 bases separated the two germline ends. The germline V gene has CDR1 SGDLS and CDR2 YYNGEE. CDR3 nucleotide sequence: TGTGCCAGCAGCATAGGGGAGGCTGAAGCTTTCTTT. Protein: CASSIGEAEAFF. Based on the CDR3 plus reference TRBV9 and TRBJ1-1, the full variable domain is DSGVTQTPKHLITATGQRVTLRCSPRSGDLSVYWYQQSLDQGLQFLIQYYNGEERAKGNILERFSAQQFPDLHSELNLSSLELGDSALYFCASSIGEAEAFFGQGTRLTVV.

This clone turned up a few times. The V and J genes are TRBV6-4 and TRBJ1-1; D remains ambiguous. Trimming removed 3 bases at V and 10 bases at J, with 18 bases between. Germline V CDR1 and CDR2: MRHNA, SNTAGT. The CDR3 is 14 residues long. The CDR3 region has the DNA TGTGCCAGCAGTGAAATGGGAGGTCGCAGGCCAGCTTTCTTT. The encoded protein is CASSEMGGRRPAFF.

This rearrangement joins TRBV19 to TRBJ2-1, with a weak D call TRBD1 (6 bases). Germline V lookup: CDR1 LNHDA, CDR2 SQIVND (reference sequence). CDR3 length: 17 residues. Trimming cost V 3 bases and J 5 bases, with 20 bases left between them. The CDR3 nucleotides read TGTGCCAGTAGTATGGGGGCAGGGGACCCTGTAAACAATGAGCAGTTCTTC. Translated: CASSMGAGDPVNNEQFF.

The V gene is TRBV10-1, the J gene TRBJ2-3, with a tentative D call TRBD1 (6 bases). Looked up from germline, CDR1 is WNHNN and CDR2 is SYGVQD (reference sequence). This CDR3 contains 16 residues. Deletions cut 0 bases from V and 4 bases from J, with 14 bases between. The CDR3 region has the DNA TGCGCCAGCAGTGAGTCGCCGGCAGGGGACCCAGATACGCAGTATTTT. Protein: CASSESPAGDPDTQYF.

This chain joins TRBV7-9 and TRBJ2-7, with 10 nucleotides matching TRBD1. The V gene's germline CDR1 is SEHNR and CDR2 FQNEAQ (reference sequence). V shed 3 bases, J shed 6 bases, and the junction held 5 bases outside the gene matches. This CDR3 has 14 amino acids. The CDR3 protein is CASSFGTGVPEQYF. The CDR3 nucleotides read TGTGCCAGCAGCTTCGGGACAGGGGTACCCGAGCAGTACTTC.

This rearrangement joins TRBV5-1 to TRBJ2-3; D is perhaps TRBD2 (6 bases). The V and J ends lost 1 base and 3 bases respectively, with 12 bases between them. The CDR3 consists of 15 residues. In germline, CDR1 is SGHRS, CDR2 YFSETQ. The CDR3 spells CASSLRESGTDTQYF. DNA of the CDR3: TGCGCCAGCAGCTTGCGGGAGTCTGGAACAGATACGCAGTATTTT. Using reference TRBV5-1 and TRBJ2-3 for the parts outside the CDR3, the full variable domain is KAGVTQTPRYLIKTRGQQVTLSCSPISGHRSVSWYQQTPGQGLQFLFEYFSETQRNKGNFPGRFSGRQFSNSRSEMNVSTLELGDSALYLCASSLRESGTDTQYFGPGTRLTVL.

The chain is built from TRBV5-1 and TRBJ2-5, with 13 bases aligning to TRBD2. This CDR3 spans 16 amino acids. Germline CDR1 reads SGHRS; CDR2 reads YFSETQ. Trimming removed 4 bases from V and 2 bases from J; junction bases left unmatched: 5. The CDR3 spells CASSIGTSGVQETQYF. The DNA of the CDR3 is TGCGCCAGCAGCATCGGGACTAGCGGGGTTCAAGAGACCCAGTACTTC.

Regarding this clone: The same CDR3 also results from other DNA sequences found in this sample. The V gene is TRBV28, the J gene TRBJ2-3; the match to TRBD2 covers 7 bases. The CDR3 runs to 15 residues. CDR1 MDHEN and CDR2 SYDVKM come from the germline V gene. The ends lost 7 bases at V and 1 base at J; junction bases unmatched: 8. In DNA, the CDR3 is TGTGCCAGCACCTTGGCGGGAGCAGGCACAGATACGCAGTATTTT. Translation gives CASTLAGAGTDTQYF.

J is TRBJ2-1 and V is TRBV28, with 10 bases fitting TRBD2. The germline gives CDR1 MDHEN, CDR2 SYDVKM. The J segment lost 7 bases and the V segment lost 6 bases, leaving 9 bases of the junction unmatched. The CDR3 covers 15 residues. The CDR3 reads CASSGLAGVSNEQFF. CDR3 DNA: TGTGCCAGCAGCGGCCTAGCGGGAGTTTCAAATGAGCAGTTCTTC.

V usage is TRBV6-1 and J usage is TRBJ2-5; D gene unclear. The assigned J gene may be wrong: the sequence end matches TRBJ2-7 better. Germline CDR1 MNHNS, CDR2 SASEGT. This CDR3 region has 13 residues. DNA for the CDR3: TGTGCCAGCAGGGCCTGGAGCACCTACGAGCAGTACTTC. Encoded protein: CASRAWSTYEQYF.

This rearrangement joins TRBV15 to TRBJ1-1, with D perhaps matching TRBD1 (5 bases). This CDR3 contains 14 residues. V lost 0 bases to trimming and J lost 6 bases, with 11 bases between them. Looked up from germline, CDR1 is LNHNV and CDR2 is YYDKDF (reference sequence). The CDR3 DNA sequence: TGTGCCACCAGCAGAGATCGGGGGATATCTGAAGCTTTCTTT. As protein: CATSRDRGISEAFF.

The chain has TRBV4-3 and TRBJ2-1, with 7 nucleotides matching TRBD2. Trimming took 0 bases from V and 6 from J; bases not matched to a gene: 5. In germline, CDR1 is LGHNA, CDR2 YSLEER. This CDR3 comprises 15 residues. The CDR3 reads CASSQERASGNEQFF. In nucleotides, the CDR3 is TGCGCCAGCAGCCAAGAGAGGGCTAGCGGCAATGAGCAGTTCTTC.

The V and J genes are TRBV14 and TRBJ2-5; 11 bases align to TRBD1. This CDR3 is built from 18 residues. Germline CDR1 SGHDN, CDR2 FVKESK. With V trimmed by 3 bases and J by 5 bases, 14 bases remained unmatched. The CDR3 protein is CASSHPRTGGARTETQYF. CDR3 sequence (DNA): TGTGCCAGCAGCCACCCCAGGACAGGGGGCGCGAGGACTGAGACCCAGTACTTC.

The CDR3 nucleotides read TGTGCCAGCAGCTCGAGCCAACAGGGCATGGGAGATACGCAGTATTTT. Protein product: CASSSSQQGMGDTQYF. The J gene is TRBJ2-3, the V gene TRBV7-9, with a tentative D call TRBD1 (6 bases). This CDR3 comprises 16 residues. V shed 4 bases and J shed 5 bases, with 19 bases lying between them. CDR1 is SEHNR, CDR2 FQNEAQ, per germline (reference sequence).

The chain links TRBV10-1 to TRBJ2-2; tentative D call: TRBD1 (6 bases). The germline gives CDR1 WNHNN, CDR2 SYGVQD (reference sequence). The V gene lost 10 bases and the J gene lost 3 bases, with 15 bases spanning the gap. This CDR3 contains 14 residues. CDR3 loop: CAKEGVADTGELFF. Here the CDR3 DNA reads TGCGCCAAAGAGGGGGTCGCGGACACCGGGGAGCTGTTTTTT.

In its sample, this clone was seen a few times. J is TRBJ1-6 and V is TRBV4-1; 8 bases align to TRBD1. Germline CDR1 and CDR2: MGHRA and YSYEKL. V trimming: 2 bases; J trimming: 7 bases; junction bases outside the gene matches: 7. CDR3 length equals 16 residues. DNA for the CDR3: TGCGCCAGCAGCCAACGCACCCAGGGGGCCAATTCACCCCTCCACTTT. Protein: CASSQRTQGANSPLHF.

The V gene is TRBV19, the J gene TRBJ2-2, with D uncertain. The V end lost 6 bases, the J end lost 4 bases, and 9 bases lay between the germline ends. Germline V gives CDR1 LNHDA, CDR2 SQIVND (reference sequence). This CDR3 comprises 13 residues. Written as DNA, the CDR3 is TGTGCCAGTAGAGAAGTCGGCACCGGGGAGCTGTTTTTT. Protein: CASREVGTGELFF.

This chain connects TRBV4-1 to TRBJ2-7, with 9 bases that match TRBD2. J lost 2 bases, V lost 1 base, and 6 bases had no gene match. Germline loops: CDR1 MGHRA, CDR2 YSYEKL. This CDR3 has 16 amino acids. The DNA for the CDR3 is TGCGCCAGCAGCCAAGGACTAGCGGATAGAGCCTACGAGCAGTACTTC. It encodes CASSQGLADRAYEQYF.

The J gene is TRBJ1-2, the V gene TRBV6-5; TRBD1 might be the D (5 bases). Germline V gives CDR1 MNHEY, CDR2 SVGAGI. Deletions cut 0 bases from V and 8 bases from J, with 10 bases between. The CDR3 loop spans 13 amino acids. In nucleotides, the CDR3 is TGTGCCAGCAGTTACTCGGGGCCCTGGGGCTACACCTTC. Translating it yields CASSYSGPWGYTF.

This CDR3 reads CASSLGGDRPTGELFF. The DNA of the CDR3 is TGTGCCAGCAGCTTAGGGGGTGACAGGCCCACCGGGGAGCTGTTTTTT. V and J are TRBV11-3 and TRBJ2-2, with D maybe TRBD1 (6 bases). CDR3 length: 16 amino acids. V was pared by 1 base and J by 4 bases, with 13 bases between. Germline-derived CDR1 and CDR2 are SGHNT and YENEEA.

The chain recombines TRBV28 with TRBJ2-1; 15 nucleotides match TRBD2. V dropped 6 bases and J dropped 8; count of bases not matched to a gene: 11. The CDR3 covers 17 residues. The germline V gene has CDR1 MDHEN and CDR2 SYDVKM. DNA for the CDR3: TGTGCCAGCAGCAGCCGGACTAGCGGGAGGGTTATCGATGAGCAGTTCTTC. Protein: CASSSRTSGRVIDEQFF.